This T cell receptor (beta chain) was sequenced during a study of lymphopenia after photon versus proton radiotherapy. Clones were read by immunoSEQ multiplex PCR, and TCRdb kept only the in-frame ones, dropping some. The sample includes around 20,000 clones, more than 85% of them seen just once. This CDR3 comprises 16 residues. V lost 0 bases, J lost 6 bases, and 18 bases lay in between. Germline lookup yields CDR1 SGHNT and CDR2 YYREEE (reference sequence). This sequence was found in a woman aged 40 to 55 with cholangiocarcinoma. Material: peripheral blood, obtained from a patient treated with photon-based radiotherapy. The chain couples TRBV5-4 to TRBJ2-5; D unresolved. The CDR3 region is CASSLEQALTGKTQYF. The CDR3 DNA is TGTGCCAGCAGCTTGGAGCAGGCCCTTACCGGAAAGACCCAGTACTTC.